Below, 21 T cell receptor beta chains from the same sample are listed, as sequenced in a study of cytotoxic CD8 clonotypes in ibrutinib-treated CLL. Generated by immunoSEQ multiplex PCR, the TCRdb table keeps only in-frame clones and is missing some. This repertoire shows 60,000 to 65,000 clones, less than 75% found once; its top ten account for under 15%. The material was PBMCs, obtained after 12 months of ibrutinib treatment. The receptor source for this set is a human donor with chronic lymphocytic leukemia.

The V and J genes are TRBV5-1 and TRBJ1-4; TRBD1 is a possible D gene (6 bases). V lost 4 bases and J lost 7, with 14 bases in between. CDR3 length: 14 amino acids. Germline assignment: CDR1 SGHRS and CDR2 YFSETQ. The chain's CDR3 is CASSIVGGREKLFF. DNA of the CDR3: TGCGCCAGCAGCATAGTAGGGGGGCGTGAAAAACTGTTTTTT.

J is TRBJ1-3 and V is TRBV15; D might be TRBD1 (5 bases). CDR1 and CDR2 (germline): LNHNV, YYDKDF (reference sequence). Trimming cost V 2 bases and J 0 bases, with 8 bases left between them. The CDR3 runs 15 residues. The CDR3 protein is CATSRRQSSGNTIYF. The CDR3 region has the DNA TGTGCCACCAGCAGACGACAGAGCTCTGGAAACACCATATATTTT.

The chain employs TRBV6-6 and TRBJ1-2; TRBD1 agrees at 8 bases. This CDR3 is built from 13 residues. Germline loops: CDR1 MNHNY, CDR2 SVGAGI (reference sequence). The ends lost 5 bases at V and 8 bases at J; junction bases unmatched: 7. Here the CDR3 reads CASSTMTGDGYTF. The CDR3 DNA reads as TGTGCCAGCAGTACCATGACAGGGGACGGCTACACCTTC.

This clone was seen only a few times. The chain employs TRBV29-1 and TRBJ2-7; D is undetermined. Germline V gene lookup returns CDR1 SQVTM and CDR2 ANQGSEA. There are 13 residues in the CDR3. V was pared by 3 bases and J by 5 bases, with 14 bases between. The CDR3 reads CSVESSLGNEQYF. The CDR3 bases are TGCAGCGTTGAGTCTAGTCTAGGCAACGAGCAGTACTTC.

CDR3 protein: CASSPSASGYEQYF. CDR3 bases: TGTGCCAGCAGCCCCTCGGCTAGCGGATACGAGCAGTACTTC. V is TRBV5-4 and J is TRBJ2-7; 7 bases line up with TRBD2. This CDR3 has 14 residues. Germline-derived CDR1 and CDR2 are SGHNT and YYREEE (reference sequence). Germline trimming cut 4 bases from V and 4 bases from J; bases unmatched to any gene: 8.

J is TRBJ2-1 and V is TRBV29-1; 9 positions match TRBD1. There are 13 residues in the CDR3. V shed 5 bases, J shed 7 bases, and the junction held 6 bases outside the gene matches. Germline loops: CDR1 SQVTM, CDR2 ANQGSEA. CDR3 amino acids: CSVYWDRANEQFF. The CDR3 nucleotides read TGCAGCGTTTACTGGGACAGGGCAAATGAGCAGTTCTTC.

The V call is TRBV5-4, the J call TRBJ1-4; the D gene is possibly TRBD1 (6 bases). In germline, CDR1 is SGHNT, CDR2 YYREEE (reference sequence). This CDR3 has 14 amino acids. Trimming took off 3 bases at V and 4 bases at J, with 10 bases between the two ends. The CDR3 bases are TGTGCCAGCAGCTCCGGGACAAGTAATGAAAAACTGTTTTTT. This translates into CASSSGTSNEKLFF.

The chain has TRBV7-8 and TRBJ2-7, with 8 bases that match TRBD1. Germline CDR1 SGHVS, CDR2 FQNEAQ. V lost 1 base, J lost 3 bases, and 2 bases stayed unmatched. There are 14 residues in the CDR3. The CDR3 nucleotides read TGTGCCAGCAGCTTAGGACAGGGGCGCTACGAGCAGTACGTC. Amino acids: CASSLGQGRYEQYV.

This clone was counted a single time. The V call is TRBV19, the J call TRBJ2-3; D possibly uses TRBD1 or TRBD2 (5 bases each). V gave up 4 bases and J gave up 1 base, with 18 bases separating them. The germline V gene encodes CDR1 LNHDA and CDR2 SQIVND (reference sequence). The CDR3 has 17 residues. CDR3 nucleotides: TGTGCCAGTAGTAGGGTCCCCCTGGGGGTCGGCACAGATACGCAGTATTTT. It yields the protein CASSRVPLGVGTDTQYF.

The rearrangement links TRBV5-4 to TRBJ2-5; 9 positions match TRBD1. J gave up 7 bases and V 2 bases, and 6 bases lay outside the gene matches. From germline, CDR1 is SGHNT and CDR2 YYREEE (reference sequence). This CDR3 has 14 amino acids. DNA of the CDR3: TGTGCCAGCAGCTTTAACAGGGGGCAGTGGACCCAGTACTTC. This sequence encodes CASSFNRGQWTQYF.

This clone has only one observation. The CDR3 spells CASSPPLGYSSPGKQFF. CDR3 sequence (DNA): TGCGCCAGCAGCCCCCCCCTGGGTTACTCCTCACCGGGTAAGCAGTTCTTC. V usage is TRBV5-1 and J usage is TRBJ2-1; the D is unclear. This CDR3 comprises 17 residues. CDR1 SGHRS and CDR2 YFSETQ come from the germline V gene. Trimming removed 4 bases at V and 11 bases at J, with 28 bases between.

The CDR3 reads CASRDRVGGYTF. The CDR3 nucleotides are TGTGCCAGTAGGGACAGGGTAGGAGGCTACACCTTC. This chain links TRBV28 with TRBJ1-2; TRBD1 matches 9 bases. The V and J ends lost 9 bases and 8 bases, in that order; junction bases with no gene match: 7. CDR3 length: 12 residues. CDR1 MDHEN and CDR2 SYDVKM come from the germline V gene.

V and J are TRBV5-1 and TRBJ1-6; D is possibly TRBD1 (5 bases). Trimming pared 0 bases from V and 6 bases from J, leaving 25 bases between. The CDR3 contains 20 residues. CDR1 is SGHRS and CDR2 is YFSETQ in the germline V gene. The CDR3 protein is CASSLGTRGFTGTGNSPLHF. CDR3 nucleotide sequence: TGCGCCAGCAGCTTGGGTACGAGGGGTTTTACCGGGACGGGTAATTCACCCCTCCACTTT. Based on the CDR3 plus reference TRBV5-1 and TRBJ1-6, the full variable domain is KAGVTQTPRYLIKTRGQQVTLSCSPISGHRSVSWYQQTPGQGLQFLFEYFSETQRNKGNFPGRFSGRQFSNSRSEMNVSTLELGDSALYLCASSLGTRGFTGTGNSPLHFGNGTRLTVT.

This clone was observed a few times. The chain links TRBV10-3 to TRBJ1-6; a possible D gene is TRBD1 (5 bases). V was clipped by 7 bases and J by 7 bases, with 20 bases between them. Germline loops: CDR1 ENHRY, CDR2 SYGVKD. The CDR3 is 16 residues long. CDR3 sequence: CAITRAGTVQNSPLHF. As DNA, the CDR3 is TGTGCCATCACCCGCGCCGGGACGGTTCAAAATTCACCCCTCCACTTT.

The CDR3 DNA reads as TGTGCCAGCAGCTTCAGCAGGGGTTTCACTGAAGCTTTCTTT. It encodes CASSFSRGFTEAFF. The gene calls are TRBV7-6 and TRBJ1-1; D perhaps matches TRBD1 (6 bases). This CDR3 is built from 14 residues. V dropped 3 bases and J dropped 4 bases, with 12 bases sitting between them. Germline CDR1 and CDR2: SGHVS and FNYEAQ.

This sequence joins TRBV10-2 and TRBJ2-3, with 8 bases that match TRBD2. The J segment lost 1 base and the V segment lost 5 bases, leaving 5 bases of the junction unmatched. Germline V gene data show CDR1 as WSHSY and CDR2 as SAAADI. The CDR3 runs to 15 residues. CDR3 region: CASSPSGSGTDTQYF. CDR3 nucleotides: TGCGCCAGCAGTCCTAGCGGGTCCGGCACAGATACGCAGTATTTT.

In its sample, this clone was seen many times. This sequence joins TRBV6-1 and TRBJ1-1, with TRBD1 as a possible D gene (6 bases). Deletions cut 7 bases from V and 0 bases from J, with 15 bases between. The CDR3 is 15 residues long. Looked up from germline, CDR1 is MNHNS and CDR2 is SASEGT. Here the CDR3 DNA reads TGTGCCAGCAACAAGTTAACAGGGATGAACACTGAAGCTTTCTTT. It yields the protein CASNKLTGMNTEAFF.

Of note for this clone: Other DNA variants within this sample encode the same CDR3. Here the CDR3 reads CASSPGGNQPQHF. The CDR3 nucleotides are TGTGCCAGCTCACCCGGGGGCAATCAGCCCCAGCATTTT. V usage is TRBV18 and J usage is TRBJ1-5; no firm D call. The germline gives CDR1 KGHSH, CDR2 LQKENI. V was shortened by 3 bases and J by 2 bases, with 5 bases between the two germline ends. The CDR3 is 13 amino acids.

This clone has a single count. The CDR3 here is CASSSGTEETQYF. The CDR3 DNA reads as TGTGCCAGCAGTTCCGGGACAGAGGAGACCCAGTACTTC. The chain joins TRBV6-5 to TRBJ2-5; 7 bases agree with TRBD1. CDR1 MNHEY and CDR2 SVGAGI come from the germline V gene. CDR3 length: 13 amino acids. V shed 4 bases, J shed 5 bases, and the junction held 4 bases outside the gene matches.

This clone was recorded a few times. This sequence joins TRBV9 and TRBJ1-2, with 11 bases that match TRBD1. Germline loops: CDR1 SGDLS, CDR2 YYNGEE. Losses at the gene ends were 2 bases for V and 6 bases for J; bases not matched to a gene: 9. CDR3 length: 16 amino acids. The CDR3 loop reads CASSVDRDRGIHGYTF. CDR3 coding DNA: TGTGCCAGCAGCGTGGACCGGGACAGGGGGATTCATGGCTACACCTTC.

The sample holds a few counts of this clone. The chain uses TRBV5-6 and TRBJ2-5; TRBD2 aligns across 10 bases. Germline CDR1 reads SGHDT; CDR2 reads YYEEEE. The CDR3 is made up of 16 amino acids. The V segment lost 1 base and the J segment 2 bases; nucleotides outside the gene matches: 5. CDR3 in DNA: TGTGCCAGCAGCTTGCTAGGACTAGCGGCACAAGAGACCCAGTACTTC. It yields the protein CASSLLGLAAQETQYF.